This T cell receptor (beta chain) was observed in a study of cytomegalovirus exposure and HLA in healthy donors. On the study more broadly: Most genotyped donors, 81% of some 400, had Caucasian-associated genetic ancestry. Study-wide results and limits: Some TCR beta chains (approximately 180 of them) were listed as cytomegalovirus-associated. HLA restriction was apparent for most CMV-associated TCR beta chains in a later analysis.

For this clone: Its cognate antigen is unknown.

Primers included in the PCR were 60 Vbeta and 13 Jbeta primers. Profiling relied on immunoSEQ multiplex PCR, and the TCRdb table lists in-frame clones only, not all of them. The sample carries 150,000 to 200,000 clones, around 80% recorded once. What was sequenced was PBMCs. The receptor was derived from a man between 18 and 29 years old in good health and CMV-seronegative.

For the CDR3, the DNA is TGTGCCAGCAGCTGGGCCGCGGGGAGCACAGATACGCAGTATTTT. Translating it yields CASSWAAGSTDTQYF. This chain joins TRBV5-4 and TRBJ2-3, with D perhaps TRBD2 (6 bases). The germline gives CDR1 SGHNT, CDR2 YYREEE (reference sequence). The V end was cut by 3 bases, the J end by 0 bases, with 11 bases between. The CDR3 runs 15 residues. Drawing the rest from reference TRBV5-4 and TRBJ2-3, the complete variable domain is ETGVTQSPTHLIKTRGQQVTLRCSSQSGHNTVSWYQQALGQGPQFIFQYYREEENGRGNFPPRFSGLQFPNYSSELNVNALELDDSALYLCASSWAAGSTDTQYFGPGTRLTVL.